Below, one T cell receptor (beta chain) is given with its context. Its antigen is undetermined. Profiled with immunoSEQ multiplex PCR; TCRdb holds only in-frame clones, not every one. The table records tens of thousands of clones, roughly four fifths of them present only once. This CDR3 region has 15 residues. CDR1 is SGHTA, CDR2 FQGNSA, per germline. Trimming took off 2 bases at V and 6 bases at J, with 15 bases between the two ends. The data were taken from a study of OX40 agonist ivuxolimab in advanced cancers. Study-level findings and limits: Clonal expansion in partial responders at 0.1-3.0 mg/kg ranked among the lowest. In the 0.1 to 3.0 mg/kg range, CD4+ and CD8+ blood T cells had expanded clonally by week 6.

The sequencing here drew on CD4+ or CD8+ T cells sorted from blood, taken in a trial of the OX40 agonist ivuxolimab. The chain employs TRBV7-2 and TRBJ2-3; D gene unclear. The receptor comes from an adult with an advanced solid tumor such as melanoma, head and neck, liver or kidney cancer. The CDR3 region has the DNA TGTGCCAGCAGCTTAAACCCCGGGCCGTGGGATACGCAGTATTTT. Translated, it gives CASSLNPGPWDTQYF.